The 18 T cell receptor beta chains below were found in one sample sequenced in a study of control samples from healthy donors and cancer patients. Clones were sequenced by immunoSEQ multiplex PCR, and TCRdb holds only the in-frame ones, with some missing. The data hold around 86,000 clones, with approximately 90% observed a single time. The sequenced material came from PBMCs. The receptors originated from a woman aged 55-69 years with head and neck cancer.

As DNA, the CDR3 is TGTGCCAGCAGCTTAATGTCTGGGATGGAGCAGTTCTTC. It encodes CASSLMSGMEQFF. This rearrangement joins TRBV7-3 to TRBJ2-1, with D unclear. The CDR3 consists of 13 residues. Germline lookup yields CDR1 SGHTA and CDR2 FQGTGA. Trimming took off 1 base at V and 10 bases at J, with 11 bases between the two ends. The complete variable domain, with remaining parts taken from reference TRBV7-3 and TRBJ2-1, reads GAGVSQTPSNKVTEKGKYVELRCDPISGHTALYWYRQSLGQGPEFLIYFQGTGAADDSGLPNDRFFAVRPEGSVSTLKIQRTERGDSAVYLCASSLMSGMEQFFGPGTRLTVL.

V and J are TRBV28 and TRBJ1-4, with TRBD1 as a possible D gene (5 bases). Germline V gives CDR1 MDHEN, CDR2 SYDVKM. The ends were cut back, 6 bases at V and 8 bases at J, with 16 bases in the middle. This CDR3 is built from 14 residues. The CDR3 DNA reads as TGTGCCAGCAGGAGTCAGGGTAATTTGGAAAAACTGTTTTTT. It yields the protein CASRSQGNLEKLFF. Based on the CDR3 plus reference TRBV28 and TRBJ1-4, the full variable domain is DVKVTQSSRYLVKRTGEKVFLECVQDMDHENMFWYRQDPGLGLRLIYFSYDVKMKEKGDIPEGYSVSREKKERFSLILESASTNQTSMYLCASRSQGNLEKLFFGSGTQLSVL.

This chain links TRBV10-1 with TRBJ2-3; 10 positions match TRBD2. This CDR3 is 15 amino acids long. V lost 8 bases and J lost 2; bases outside the gene matches: 7. Germline CDR1 reads WNHNN; CDR2 reads SYGVQD (reference sequence). The CDR3 coding sequence is TGCGCCAGCTCCCCTAGCGGGGGCTTCACAGATACGCAGTATTTT. Translating it yields CASSPSGGFTDTQYF.

This chain uses TRBV7-2 with TRBJ2-1, with TRBD2 as a possible D gene (6 bases). Germline assignment: CDR1 SGHTA and CDR2 FQGNSA. CDR3 length equals 16 residues. The V gene lost 6 bases and the J gene lost 5 bases, with 20 bases spanning the gap. CDR3 region: CASSRIPGTSNNEQFF. CDR3 in DNA: TGTGCCAGCAGTCGTATTCCCGGGACTTCTAACAATGAGCAGTTCTTC.

J is TRBJ2-6 and V is TRBV3-1 (or the pseudogene TRBV3-2), with 9 positions matching TRBD1. V lost 9 bases to trimming and J lost 1 base; unmatched junction nucleotides: 13. The CDR3 covers 18 residues. Per germline, CDR1 LGHDT and CDR2 YNNKEL (reference sequence). In nucleotides, the CDR3 is TGTGCCAGTACCTTGGCCGGGACAGGGTATTCTGGGGCCAACGTCCTGACTTTC. Its translation is CASTLAGTGYSGANVLTF.

The chain carries TRBV6-1 and TRBJ2-7; D not resolved. CDR1 and CDR2 (germline): MNHNS, SASEGT. This CDR3 comprises 14 residues. The V gene lost 2 bases and the J gene lost 5 bases, with 13 bases spanning the gap. This CDR3 reads CASSEQGPGDEQYF. The CDR3 DNA reads TGTGCCAGCAGTGAACAAGGGCCTGGGGACGAGCAGTACTTC.

The rearrangement joins TRBV10-1 to TRBJ2-1, with TRBD2 identical over 8 bases. CDR3 length: 16 residues. The ends lost 0 bases at V and 4 bases at J; junction bases unmatched: 5. In germline, CDR1 is WNHNN, CDR2 SYGVQD (reference sequence). CDR3 coding DNA: TGCGCCAGCAGTGAGTCGGGCGGGAGGTTTTACAATGAGCAGTTCTTC. Its protein product is CASSESGGRFYNEQFF.

V and J are TRBV3-1 (or the pseudogene TRBV3-2) and TRBJ1-3; D gene unclear. The CDR3 covers 15 residues. Germline loops: CDR1 LGHDT, CDR2 YNNKEL (reference sequence). V lost 3 bases and J lost 0, with 9 bases in between. CDR3 in DNA: TGTGCCAGCAGCCAGAGCCGAAGCTCTGGAAACACCATATATTTT. It translates to CASSQSRSSGNTIYF.

This clone was observed a handful of times. The J gene is TRBJ2-3, the V gene TRBV5-4; no firm D call. Between the trimmed V and J ends, which lost 5 bases and 3 bases, there was a span of 10 bases. The CDR3 has 13 residues. Germline CDR1 and CDR2: SGHNT and YYREEE (reference sequence). The CDR3 nucleotides read TGTGCCAGCAGTCGCGACGCAACAGATACGCAGTATTTT. It is translated as CASSRDATDTQYF.

The chain carries TRBV3-1 (or the pseudogene TRBV3-2) and TRBJ1-2; D gene unclear. CDR1 and CDR2 (germline): LGHDT, YNNKEL (reference sequence). With 0 bases removed from V and 4 bases from J, the gap between germline ends came to 6 bases. The CDR3 runs 13 residues. The CDR3 DNA is TGTGCCAGCAGCCAAGATGGAGTCTATGGCTACACCTTC. This encodes CASSQDGVYGYTF.

This chain links TRBV11-3 with TRBJ2-7; 7 bases align to TRBD2. V gave up 4 bases and J gave up 2 bases; unmatched junction bases: 17. Germline assignment: CDR1 SGHNT and CDR2 YENEEA. The CDR3 runs to 18 residues. The DNA for the CDR3 is TGTGCCAGCAGCTCACTCCGGCGGGGACTAAGAACCCCCTACGAGCAGTACTTC. Its translation: CASSSLRRGLRTPYEQYF.

The J gene is TRBJ2-3, the V gene TRBV4-3; TRBD2 aligns across 12 bases. Germline-derived CDR1 and CDR2 are LGHNA and YSLEER. V lost 4 bases, J lost 8 bases, and 7 bases stayed unmatched. This CDR3 is built from 15 residues. The CDR3 coding sequence is TGCGCCAGCAGCCCGACTAGCGGGAGTGGTGTTACGCAGTATTTT. Translation: CASSPTSGSGVTQYF.

J is TRBJ1-4 and V is TRBV6-1; D is perhaps TRBD1 (6 bases). Germline CDR1 and CDR2: MNHNS and SASEGT. Trimming took off 2 bases at V and 7 bases at J, with 8 bases between the two ends. The CDR3 sequence is 13 residues long. CDR3: CASSERTVEKLFF. In DNA form, the CDR3 reads TGTGCCAGCAGTGAAAGGACAGTTGAAAAACTGTTTTTT.

The table lists this clone with a count of one. The V call is TRBV28, the J call TRBJ2-2; 11 positions agree with TRBD1. Germline V gene data show CDR1 as MDHEN and CDR2 as SYDVKM. This CDR3 has 13 residues. V gave up 6 bases and J gave up 8 bases; unmatched junction bases: 2. The CDR3 region is CASSGQGAGELFF. The CDR3 nucleotides read TGTGCCAGCAGCGGACAGGGGGCGGGGGAGCTGTTTTTT.

The CDR3 region has the DNA TGTGCCAGCAGCTTAGTGGAATCCCTAGCGGGAGGAATAAAGGGAACCAAAAACATTCAGTACTTC. Translated, it gives CASSLVESLAGGIKGTKNIQYF. V usage is TRBV7-8 and J usage is TRBJ2-4, with TRBD2 identical over 11 bases. Unmatched junction bases numbered 19, after V lost 1 base and J lost 2 bases. Germline V gene lookup returns CDR1 SGHVS and CDR2 FQNEAQ. This CDR3 has 22 residues.

V gene TRBV5-4 combines with J gene TRBJ2-1; 7 nucleotides agree with TRBD2. V gave up 2 bases and J gave up 7 bases; unmatched junction bases: 12. This CDR3 has 16 residues. The germline V gene encodes CDR1 SGHNT and CDR2 YYREEE (reference sequence). CDR3 amino acids: CASSFGSSGNGNEQFF. CDR3 in DNA: TGTGCCAGCAGCTTCGGTTCCAGCGGGAATGGAAATGAGCAGTTCTTC.

The CDR3 spells CSVARGRPYNEQFF. In nucleotides, the CDR3 is TGCAGCGTTGCTCGCGGGAGACCCTACAATGAGCAGTTCTTC. The chain carries TRBV29-1 and TRBJ2-1, with 7 positions matching TRBD2. The CDR3 spans 14 residues. V shed 4 bases, J shed 2 bases, and the junction held 5 bases outside the gene matches. Germline CDR1 reads SQVTM; CDR2 reads ANQGSEA.

This clone showed up just a few times. The chain is built from TRBV5-5 and TRBJ1-6; D not certain. This CDR3 has 15 residues. Trimming removed 1 base at V and 10 bases at J, with 15 bases between. The germline V gene has CDR1 SGHKS and CDR2 YYEKEE (reference sequence). CDR3 sequence: CASSLIFGRGSPLHF. The CDR3 DNA follows: TGTGCCAGCAGCTTGATTTTCGGGCGGGGATCACCCCTCCACTTT. Full variable domain (rest looked up from reference TRBV5-5 and TRBJ1-6): DAGVTQSPTHLIKTRGQQVTLRCSPISGHKSVSWYQQVLGQGPQFIFQYYEKEERGRGNFPDRFSARQFPNYSSELNVNALLLGDSALYLCASSLIFGRGSPLHFGNGTRLTVT.